The text below deals with one T cell receptor (beta chain). The junction differs from germline at one of its ends, possibly a read error. TCRdb ran MiXCR on the PCR reads and lists one entry per CDR3 protein. Among a few hundred thousand distinct CDR3 sequences, about 25% were seen once, and the ten largest hold about 0.75%. The data stem from a study of molecular identifiers for immune sequencing clone quantification. Study context: Within a replicate experiment, RNA obtained from either roughly 20,000 or 100,000 naive CD8 cells was divided into five aliquots, and four of those aliquots were then sequenced.

This CDR3 has 15 residues. The chain is built from TRBV12-3 or TRBV12-4 and TRBJ2-5, with 11 bases aligning to TRBD2. The material sequenced was naive CD8+ T cells from blood, with Jurkat cell RNA spiked in. Subset of the sample: FACS-sorted CD8+CD4-CCR7+CD45RA+ naive T cells. This clonotype originated in a human donor in good health. Some libraries in this study had Jurkat cell RNA spiked in. DNA for the CDR3: TGTTCCAGCAGCTATAGCGGGGGGGCCCAAGAGACCCAGTACTTC. Translating it yields CSSSYSGGAQETQYF.